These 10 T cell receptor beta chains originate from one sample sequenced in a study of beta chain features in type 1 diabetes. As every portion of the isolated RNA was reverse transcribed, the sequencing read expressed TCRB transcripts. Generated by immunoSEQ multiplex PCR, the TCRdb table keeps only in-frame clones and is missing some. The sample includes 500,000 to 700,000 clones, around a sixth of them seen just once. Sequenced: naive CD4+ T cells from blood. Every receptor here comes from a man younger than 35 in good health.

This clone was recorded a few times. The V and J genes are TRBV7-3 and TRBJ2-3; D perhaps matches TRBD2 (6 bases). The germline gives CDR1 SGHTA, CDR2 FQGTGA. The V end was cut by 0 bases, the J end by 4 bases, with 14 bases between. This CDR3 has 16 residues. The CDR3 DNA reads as TGTGCCAGCAGCTTAACGTCCGGAGCGGGCGCAGATACGCAGTATTTT. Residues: CASSLTSGAGADTQYF.

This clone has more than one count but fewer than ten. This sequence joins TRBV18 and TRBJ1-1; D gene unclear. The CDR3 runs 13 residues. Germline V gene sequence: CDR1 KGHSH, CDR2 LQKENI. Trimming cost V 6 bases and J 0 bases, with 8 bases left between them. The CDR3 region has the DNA TGTGCCAGCTCTTCAGAAATGAACACTGAAGCTTTCTTT. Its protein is CASSSEMNTEAFF.

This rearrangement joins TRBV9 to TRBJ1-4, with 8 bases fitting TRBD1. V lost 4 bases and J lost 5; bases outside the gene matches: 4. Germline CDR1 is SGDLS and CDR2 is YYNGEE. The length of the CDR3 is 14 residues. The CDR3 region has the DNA TGTGCCAGCAGCCACGGACAGGGCAATGAAAAACTGTTTTTT. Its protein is CASSHGQGNEKLFF.

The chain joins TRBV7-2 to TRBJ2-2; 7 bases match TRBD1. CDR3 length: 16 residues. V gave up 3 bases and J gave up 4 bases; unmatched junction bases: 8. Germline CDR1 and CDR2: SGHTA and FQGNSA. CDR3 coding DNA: TGTGCCAGCAGCTTGGGACAGCTCAGGGGCACCGGGGAGCTGTTTTTT. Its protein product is CASSLGQLRGTGELFF.

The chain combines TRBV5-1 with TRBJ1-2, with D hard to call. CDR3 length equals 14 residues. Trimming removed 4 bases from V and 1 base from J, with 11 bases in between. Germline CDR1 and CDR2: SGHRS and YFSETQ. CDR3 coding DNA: TGCGCCAGCAGCGGGCCGGGAGTTAACTATGGCTACACCTTC. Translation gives CASSGPGVNYGYTF. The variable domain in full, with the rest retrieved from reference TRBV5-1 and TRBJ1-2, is KAGVTQTPRYLIKTRGQQVTLSCSPISGHRSVSWYQQTPGQGLQFLFEYFSETQRNKGNFPGRFSGRQFSNSRSEMNVSTLELGDSALYLCASSGPGVNYGYTFGSGTRLTVV.

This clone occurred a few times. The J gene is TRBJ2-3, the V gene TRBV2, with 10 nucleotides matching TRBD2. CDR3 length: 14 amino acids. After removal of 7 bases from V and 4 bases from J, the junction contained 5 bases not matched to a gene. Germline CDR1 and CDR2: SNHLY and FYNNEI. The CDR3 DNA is TGTGCCAGCAATCTGGGACTAGCGTCAGATACGCAGTATTTT. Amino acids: CASNLGLASDTQYF.

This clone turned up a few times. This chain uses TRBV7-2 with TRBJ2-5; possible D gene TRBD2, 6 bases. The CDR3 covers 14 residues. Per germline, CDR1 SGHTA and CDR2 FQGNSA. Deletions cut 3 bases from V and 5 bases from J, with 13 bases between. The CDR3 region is CASSLGGQGETQYF. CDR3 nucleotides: TGTGCCAGCAGCTTGGGGGGTCAGGGTGAGACCCAGTACTTC.

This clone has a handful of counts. In DNA, the CDR3 is TGTGCCAGCAGTTCCACCGGGACAGGGGTCTACGAGCAGTACTTC. This translates into CASSSTGTGVYEQYF. V and J are TRBV28 and TRBJ2-7, with 10 bases identical to TRBD1. This CDR3 spans 15 amino acids. The ends lost 4 bases at V and 3 bases at J; junction bases unmatched: 6. Looked up from germline, CDR1 is MDHEN and CDR2 is SYDVKM.

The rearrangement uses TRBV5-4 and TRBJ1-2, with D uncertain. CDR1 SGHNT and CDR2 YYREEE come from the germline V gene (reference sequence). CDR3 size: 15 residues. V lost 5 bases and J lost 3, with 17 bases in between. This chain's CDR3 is CASRAVGRTYYGYTF. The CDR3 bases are TGTGCCAGCAGGGCGGTGGGCCGAACATACTATGGCTACACCTTC.

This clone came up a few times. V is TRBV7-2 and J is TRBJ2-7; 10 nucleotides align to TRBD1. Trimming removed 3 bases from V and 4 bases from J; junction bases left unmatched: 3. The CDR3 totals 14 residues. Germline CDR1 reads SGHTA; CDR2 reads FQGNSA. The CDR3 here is CASSLGQGKYEQYF. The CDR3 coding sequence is TGTGCCAGCAGCTTGGGACAGGGGAAGTACGAGCAGTACTTC.